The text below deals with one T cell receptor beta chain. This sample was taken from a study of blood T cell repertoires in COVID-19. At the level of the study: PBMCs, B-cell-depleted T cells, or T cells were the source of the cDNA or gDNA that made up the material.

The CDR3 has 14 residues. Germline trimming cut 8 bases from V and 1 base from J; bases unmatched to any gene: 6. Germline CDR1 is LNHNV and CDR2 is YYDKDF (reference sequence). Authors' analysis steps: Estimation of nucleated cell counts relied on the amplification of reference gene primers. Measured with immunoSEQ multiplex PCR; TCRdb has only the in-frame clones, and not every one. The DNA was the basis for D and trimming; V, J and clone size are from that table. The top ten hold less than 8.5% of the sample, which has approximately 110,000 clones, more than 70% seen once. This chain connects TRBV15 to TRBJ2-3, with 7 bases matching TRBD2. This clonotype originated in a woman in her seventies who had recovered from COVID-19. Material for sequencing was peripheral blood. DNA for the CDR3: TGTGCCACCCAGTGGGGAGGGCGCACAGATACGCAGTATTTT. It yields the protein CATQWGGRTDTQYF.